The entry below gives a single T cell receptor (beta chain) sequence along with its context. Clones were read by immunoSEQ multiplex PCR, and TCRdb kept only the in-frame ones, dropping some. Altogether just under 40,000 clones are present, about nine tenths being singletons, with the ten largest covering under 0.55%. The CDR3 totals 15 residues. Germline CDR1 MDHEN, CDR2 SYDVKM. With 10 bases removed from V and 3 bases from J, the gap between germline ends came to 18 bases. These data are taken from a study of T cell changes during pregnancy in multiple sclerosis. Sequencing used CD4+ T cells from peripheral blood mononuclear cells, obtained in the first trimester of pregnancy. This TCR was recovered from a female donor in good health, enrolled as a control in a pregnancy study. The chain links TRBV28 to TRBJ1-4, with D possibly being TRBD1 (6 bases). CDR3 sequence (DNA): TGTGCCATCTACCCGGACAGTGGACCTAATGAAAAACTGTTTTTT. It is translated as CAIYPDSGPNEKLFF.